This passage covers 19 T cell receptor beta chains from one sample sequenced in a study of identical twins. In TCRdb, the 5' RACE reads were re-called with MiXCR into one record per CDR3 protein. The sample lists nearly 650,000 distinct CDR3 sequences; roughly 6.6% were seen once. These records were also assigned to another study, of yellow fever vaccine responses in identical twins.

Input material: PBMCs. Receptors originate from a young woman in good health.

The V gene is TRBV10-3, the J gene TRBJ1-2; D uncertain. The CDR3 has 11 amino acids. Per the germline V gene, CDR1 is ENHRY and CDR2 is SYGVKD. Trimming pared 4 bases from V and 8 bases from J, leaving 8 bases between. CDR3 nucleotide sequence: TGTGCCATCAGTGTCGGTTCGGGCTACACCTTC. Translating gives CAISVGSGYTF.

This clonotype was detected ten times or more. The gene calls are TRBV5-1 and TRBJ2-1; D uncertain. Germline V lookup: CDR1 SGHRS, CDR2 YFSETQ. V was cut by 8 bases and J by 4 bases, with 16 bases left in between. CDR3 length: 14 amino acids. The CDR3 sequence is CASQKGGPYNEQFF. CDR3 DNA sequence: TGCGCCAGTCAGAAAGGTGGGCCTTACAATGAGCAGTTCTTC.

This clonotype came up many times. The J gene is TRBJ2-1, the V gene TRBV20-1, with 15 bases matching TRBD2. Germline V gives CDR1 DFQATT, CDR2 SNEGSKA (reference sequence). J gave up 3 bases and V 3 bases, and 9 bases lay outside the gene matches. This CDR3 is built from 18 residues. CDR3 protein: CSASPGLAGGGIYNEQFF. In DNA form, the CDR3 reads TGCAGTGCTAGCCCGGGACTAGCGGGAGGCGGGATCTACAATGAGCAGTTCTTC.

There are a few counts of this clonotype. J is TRBJ2-4 and V is TRBV28, with D possibly being TRBD1 or TRBD2 (6 bases each). V was trimmed by 3 bases and J by 3 bases, leaving 9 bases between them. This CDR3 comprises 14 residues. The V gene's germline CDR1 is MDHEN and CDR2 SYDVKM. Here the CDR3 reads CASSFGGSKNIQYF. Written as DNA, the CDR3 is TGTGCCAGCAGTTTCGGGGGCAGCAAAAACATTCAGTACTTC.

At least ten counts were recorded for this clonotype. This chain uses TRBV3-1 with TRBJ1-1, with 7 nucleotides matching TRBD1. Unmatched junction bases numbered 5, after V lost 4 bases and J lost 6 bases. Germline lookup yields CDR1 LGHDT and CDR2 YNNKEL (reference sequence). The CDR3 extends over 13 amino acids. CDR3 DNA sequence: TGTGCCAGCAGCCGAGGGGGCTGGGCTGAAGCTTTCTTT. It codes for CASSRGGWAEAFF.

Many counts were recorded for this clonotype. This rearrangement joins TRBV12-3 or TRBV12-4 to TRBJ2-5; D is uncertain. This CDR3 is built from 11 residues. V lost 0 bases to trimming and J lost 4 bases, with 0 bases between them. The chain's CDR3 is CASSLAETQYF. CDR3 coding DNA: TGTGCCAGCAGTTTAGCAGAGACCCAGTACTTC.

CDR3 region: CASSTSGYTFEQYF. The CDR3 region has the DNA TGTGCCAGCAGTACTAGCGGGTACACCTTCGAGCAGTACTTC. The chain has TRBV28 and TRBJ2-7, with 9 bases fitting TRBD2. The CDR3 length is 14 residues. J gave up 6 bases and V 5 bases, and 8 bases lay outside the gene matches. CDR1 is MDHEN and CDR2 is SYDVKM in the germline V gene.

This clonotype was seen many times. This chain links TRBV2 with TRBJ2-3; D gene unclear. V was shortened by 1 base and J by 2 bases, with 10 bases between the two germline ends. CDR3 length: 15 amino acids. Germline lookup yields CDR1 SNHLY and CDR2 FYNNEI. In nucleotides, the CDR3 is TGTGCCAGCAGTGAAGAGACAAGAACCACAGATACGCAGTATTTT. Translating gives CASSEETRTTDTQYF.

This chain links TRBV7-6 with TRBJ1-2; 8 bases align to TRBD1. V was pared by 1 base and J by 4 bases, with 14 bases of the junction left unmatched. CDR3 length: 18 amino acids. CDR1 and CDR2 from the germline V gene are SGHVS and FNYEAQ. In DNA, the CDR3 is TGTGCCAGCAGCTTAGGAATTGGTCAGGGGGCGTTTACCTATGGCTACACCTTC. The encoded protein is CASSLGIGQGAFTYGYTF.

This clonotype was counted between two and nine times. This sequence joins TRBV25-1 and TRBJ2-5; TRBD2 matches at 8 bases. In germline, CDR1 is MGHDK, CDR2 SYGVNS. The J segment lost 5 bases and the V segment lost 4 bases, leaving 9 bases of the junction unmatched. The CDR3 is 15 amino acids. CDR3 residues: CASSVGRAFGETQYF. CDR3 DNA: TGTGCCAGCAGTGTCGGGAGGGCCTTCGGGGAGACCCAGTACTTC.

About this clonotype itself: A read error may be the cause here, since a much bigger clone is one base away. Likely a read error: the CDR3 ends without its conserved phenylalanine or tryptophan. The chain is built from TRBV25-1 and TRBJ2-7; the D is unclear. This CDR3 is 11 amino acids long. The V gene lost 4 bases and the J gene lost 6 bases, with 7 bases spanning the gap. Germline V CDR1 and CDR2: MGHDK, SYGVNS. The CDR3 loop reads CASSVSLEQYL. In DNA form, the CDR3 reads TGTGCCAGCAGTGTTAGCCTCGAGCAGTACTTA.

This clonotype was seen a few times. This chain joins TRBV29-1 and TRBJ2-1; 13 nucleotides align to TRBD2. This CDR3 has 14 residues. J was trimmed by 7 bases and V by 6 bases; bases with no gene match: 6. The germline CDR1 and CDR2 sequences are SQVTM and ANQGSEA. Here the CDR3 DNA reads TGCAGCGTCTGGACTAGCGGGAGTTTTAATGAGCAGTTCTTC. This encodes CSVWTSGSFNEQFF.

V gene TRBV27 combines with J gene TRBJ2-7; D tentatively reads TRBD1 or TRBD2 (5 bases each). CDR3 length: 14 residues. The ends were cut back, 3 bases at V and 2 bases at J, with 11 bases in the middle. CDR1 and CDR2 (germline): MNHEY, SMNVEV (reference sequence). CDR3 loop: CASSLNGAPYEQYV. CDR3 sequence (DNA): TGTGCCAGCAGTTTGAACGGGGCTCCCTACGAGCAGTACGTC.

In its sample, this clonotype was seen a few times. The V gene is TRBV9, the J gene TRBJ1-2; D unresolved. V was clipped by 6 bases and J by 1 base, with 13 bases between them. Germline V lookup: CDR1 SGDLS, CDR2 YYNGEE. This CDR3 comprises 14 residues. The DNA of the CDR3 is TGTGCCAGCACCCTAGAGGATTTTAACTATGGCTACACCTTC. Translation: CASTLEDFNYGYTF.

This clonotype appeared many times. The chain couples TRBV10-3 to TRBJ2-1; TRBD1 is a possible D gene (6 bases). The CDR3 length is 12 residues. CDR1 and CDR2 from the germline V gene are ENHRY and SYGVKD. V was trimmed by 8 bases and J by 9 bases, leaving 14 bases between them. CDR3 amino acids: CAIQSTGTEQFF. DNA of the CDR3: TGTGCCATCCAGTCTACAGGGACTGAGCAGTTCTTC.

This rearrangement joins TRBV7-9 to TRBJ2-3; D possibly matches TRBD1 or TRBD2 (5 bases each). The CDR3 covers 16 residues. CDR1 and CDR2 (germline): SEHNR, FQNEAQ (reference sequence). The V end was cut by 5 bases, the J end by 2 bases, with 17 bases between. The CDR3 DNA reads TGTGCCAGCAGCCCTCTAGTGAGGGGATTCACAGATACGCAGTATTTT. It translates to CASSPLVRGFTDTQYF.

In this sample, this clonotype turned up many times. This rearrangement joins TRBV3-1 to TRBJ2-5; 10 nucleotides line up with TRBD2. Germline values: CDR1 LGHDT, CDR2 YNNKEL (reference sequence). The J segment lost 4 bases and the V segment lost 2 bases, leaving 7 bases of the junction unmatched. This CDR3 spans 16 amino acids. CDR3 coding DNA: TGTGCCAGCAGCCAATCTAGCGGGAGTGTTGGAGAGACCCAGTACTTC. It is translated as CASSQSSGSVGETQYF.

V and J are TRBV28 and TRBJ2-7; 15 positions match TRBD2. The V gene end was trimmed by 8 bases and the J gene end by 2 bases; junction bases not matched to a gene: 4. The CDR3 loop spans 15 amino acids. Per the germline V gene, CDR1 is MDHEN and CDR2 is SYDVKM. In DNA, the CDR3 is TGTGCCAGCGCCGGGACTAGCGGGGGGACCTACGAGCAGTACGTC. Translating gives CASAGTSGGTYEQYV.

This sequence joins TRBV7-2 and TRBJ2-1, with 9 nucleotides matching TRBD1. The CDR3 totals 16 residues. V lost 0 bases, J lost 9 bases, and 9 bases stayed unmatched. Germline CDR1 and CDR2: SGHTA and FQGNSA. The CDR3 loop reads CASSLAGTGRFSEQFF. The CDR3 region has the DNA TGTGCCAGCAGCTTAGCGGGGACAGGGAGATTCAGTGAGCAGTTCTTC.